Listed below are T cell receptor beta chains from one sample, sequenced in a study of T-cell reconstitution after alpha-beta-depleted transplantation in children. TCRdb reprocessed the PCR reads with MiXCR, giving one entry per CDR3 protein. Of roughly 240,000 distinct CDR3 sequences in the sample, around 8% are singletons; the top ten hold just under 6.5%. The material sequenced was PBMCs, mostly from graft donor cells, taken 180 days after TCRalphabeta/CD19-depleted stem cell transplant. These receptors originate from a male patient younger than 18 who had a stem cell transplant for acute lymphoblastic leukemia, so the T cells may come from the graft donor. CDR3s include the opening cysteine and the closing phenylalanine or tryptophan. The D gene is left open where the match is weak. The listing skips clone size in some rows; elsewhere it reads once, few, many or a size class.

V gene	D gene	J gene	clone size	CDR3 DNA	CDR3 protein
TRBV27	TRBD1	TRBJ1-5	.	TGTGCCCTCTGTTTATCGGGGACAGCTACGAGACCCCATCAGCCCCAGCATTTT	CALCLSGTATRPHQPQHF
TRBV7-9	.	TRBJ1-1	many	TGTGCCAGCAGCTTAGACGGGGGAGGGAACACTGAAGCTTTCTTT	CASSLDGGGNTEAFF
TRBV29-1	.	TRBJ2-3	many	TGCAGCGTTGAAGGTCAGGAGGCAGATACGCAGTATTTT	CSVEGQEADTQYF
TRBV7-9	.	TRBJ2-4	few	TGTGCCAGCAGCTTCAGGGATGACATTCAGTACTTC	CASSFRDDIQYF
TRBV28	TRBD2	TRBJ2-1	many	TGTGCCAGCAGGCGACTAGCGGTAAGGGAGGATGAGCAGTTCTTC	CASRRLAVREDEQFF
TRBV28	.	TRBJ2-3	many	TGTGCCAGCACCTCCCCAAGACAGAGCACAGATACGCAGTATTTT	CASTSPRQSTDTQYF
TRBV19	.	TRBJ2-1	many	TGTGCCAGTACGGTGGGCAATTCGGGCTTACTGTCCTACAATGAGCAGTTCTTC	CASTVGNSGLLSYNEQFF
TRBV5-6	.	TRBJ2-2	many	TGTGCCAGCAGCTTGGGTGGGACTTCAAACACCGGGGAGCTGTTTTTT	CASSLGGTSNTGELFF
TRBV7-3	TRBD2	TRBJ2-1	.	TGTGCCGGCAGCTTAAATGGGGAGGGTGAGCAGTTCTTC	CAGSLNGEGEQFF
TRBV7-6	.	TRBJ2-3	many	TGTGCCAGCAGCTTAGCTCCGCCTGATGGTTCGGGCACAGATACGCAGTATTTT	CASSLAPPDGSGTDTQYF
TRBV7-9	TRBD1	TRBJ2-4	many	TGTGCCAGCAGCTTAGCCCGGACAGGGGGGGCCATTCAGTACTTC	CASSLARTGGAIQYF
TRBV7-2	.	TRBJ1-2	few	TGTGCCAGCAGCTTAGCTATAGGGGGCTACACCTTC	CASSLAIGGYTF
TRBV29-1	.	TRBJ2-1	many	TGCAGCGTTGAGCTGGGCTTCTACAATGAGCAGTTCTTC	CSVELGFYNEQFF
TRBV28	.	TRBJ1-4	many	TGTGCCAGCAGCCCCGACAGGACCTATGAAAAACTGTTTTTT	CASSPDRTYEKLFF
TRBV3-1	TRBD1	TRBJ2-2	many	TGTGCCAGCAGCCAAGAGGCACAGGGGAAGGACACCGGGGAGCTGTTTTTT	CASSQEAQGKDTGELFF
TRBV20-1	TRBD1	TRBJ2-6	many	TGCAGTGCACTCCGGGACAGGGACTCTGGGGCCAACGTCCTGACTTTC	CSALRDRDSGANVLTF
TRBV10-3	TRBD1	TRBJ1-5	many	TGTGCCATCAGTGAGATCGGACAGGAGAATCAGCCCCAGCATTTT	CAISEIGQENQPQHF
TRBV15	.	TRBJ1-2	many	TGTGCCACCAGCTCCTGGGGGGCCCTAAGGTGGGGCTACACCTTC	CATSSWGALRWGYTF
TRBV12-2	.	TRBJ2-5	.	TGTGCAAGTCGCTTAGCGCCTAGACGGGAGACCCAGTACTTC	CASRLAPRRETQYF
TRBV20-1	TRBD1	TRBJ1-1	many	TGCAGTGCGAGCCCCCCGACAGGGGTGAACACTGAAGCTTTCTTT	CSASPPTGVNTEAFF
TRBV29-1	.	TRBJ2-7	many	TGCAGCGTTTCCCCCAGCAGCTCCTACGAGCAGTACTTC	CSVSPSSSYEQYF
TRBV7-9	.	TRBJ2-7	.	TGTGCCAGCAGCCCTGCCCCACGAGGACCAGTCGACGAGCAGTACTTC	CASSPAPRGPVDEQYF
TRBV10-3	.	TRBJ1-2	many	TGTGCCATCAGTGATCCCCCAGGGGAGGTTAACTATGGCTACACCTTC	CAISDPPGEVNYGYTF